The 22 T cell receptor beta chains listed next were all sequenced from one sample in a study of vaccination and CD4 T cells after COVID-19. Treatment here: roughly ten-day PBMC culture with coronavirus spike peptide pools or control peptides (ViraFEST assay). Unexposed donor CD4+ T cells predated the COVID-19 pandemic, collected 2011-2018. The Oncomine TCR Beta short-read assay was applied to DNA of cultured CD4+ T cells. Via MiXCR, TCRdb re-called the PCR reads, giving one row per CDR3 protein. The sample records approximately 4,600 distinct CDR3 sequences, almost 60% being singletons. Their target antigens are unknown. The sample consisted of CD4+ T cells from blood, cultured in vitro. The origin of the receptors is a human donor in good health.

The chain couples TRBV7-2 to TRBJ2-7, with D hard to call. The assigned J gene may be wrong: the sequence end matches TRBJ2-5 better. Per germline, CDR1 SGHTA and CDR2 FQGNSA. The CDR3 extends over 12 amino acids. CDR3 nucleotide sequence: TGTGCCAGCAGCTTAGAACGGGAGACCCAGTACTTC. Protein sequence: CASSLERETQYF.

The chain carries TRBV7-8 and TRBJ2-4; D possibly matches TRBD1 or TRBD2 (5 bases each). Germline CDR1 reads SGHVS; CDR2 reads FQNEAQ. V lost 0 bases and J lost 0, with 12 bases in between. The CDR3 covers 17 residues. The CDR3 region has the DNA TGTGCCAGCAGCTTAGCTCCGGGACGGCTAGCCAAAAACATTCAGTACTTC. Its protein is CASSLAPGRLAKNIQYF.

The chain combines TRBV4-3 with TRBJ2-1; 8 bases are a match to TRBD2. V was pared by 0 bases and J by 8 bases, with 6 bases of the junction left unmatched. Germline CDR1 reads LGHNA; CDR2 reads YSLEER. This CDR3 spans 15 amino acids. CDR3 sequence reads: CASSQDRGGRDEQFF. Written as DNA, the CDR3 is TGCGCCAGCAGCCAAGATCGGGGGGGCCGCGATGAGCAGTTCTTC.

In its sample, this clonotype was seen a few times. The chain joins TRBV6-1 to TRBJ1-6; D is unclear. Germline V gives CDR1 MNHNS, CDR2 SASEGT. Trimming removed 6 bases at V and 8 bases at J, with 14 bases between. The CDR3 sequence is 14 residues long. The CDR3 spells CASSRDSGDSPLHF. DNA for the CDR3: TGTGCCAGCAGCCGGGATTCAGGCGATTCACCCCTCCACTTT.

The rearrangement joins TRBV11-2 to TRBJ2-2; D ambiguous. Germline V gene lookup returns CDR1 SGHAT and CDR2 FQNNGV. The CDR3 totals 14 residues. V was pared by 4 bases and J by 1 base, with 7 bases between. The CDR3 region has the DNA TGTGCCAGCAGCTCCTGGGGGAACACCGGGGAGCTGTTTTTT. This translates into CASSSWGNTGELFF.

This chain uses TRBV20-1 with TRBJ1-1; unclear D gene. The CDR3 totals 17 residues. V dropped 0 bases and J dropped 5 bases, with 22 bases sitting between them. Germline loops: CDR1 DFQATT, CDR2 SNEGSKA (reference sequence). The CDR3 sequence: CSAREEGNTSPRTEAFF. The CDR3 DNA follows: TGCAGTGCTAGAGAAGAGGGAAACACCTCACCAAGAACTGAAGCTTTCTTT.

The V call is TRBV4-2, the J call TRBJ1-2; 8 bases are a match to TRBD1. The CDR3 extends over 16 amino acids. V dropped 0 bases and J dropped 6; count of bases not matched to a gene: 9. Germline V CDR1 and CDR2: LGHNA, YNFKEQ. CDR3 nucleotide sequence: TGTGCCAGCAGCCAAGATCCCCCGGACAGGGTACATGGCTACACCTTC. Its protein product is CASSQDPPDRVHGYTF.

This clonotype was detected a few times. This chain links TRBV20-1 with TRBJ1-6, with 8 bases matching TRBD1. Germline CDR1 is DFQATT and CDR2 is SNEGSKA (reference sequence). This CDR3 is built from 15 residues. V shed 1 base and J 6 bases; nucleotides not matched to a gene: 5. The CDR3 loop is CSARGRGPLNSPLHF. DNA of the CDR3: TGCAGTGCTAGAGGCAGGGGGCCGCTTAATTCACCCCTCCACTTT.

This clonotype came up a few times. The chain links TRBV20-1 to TRBJ2-7; 10 nucleotides line up with TRBD1. The CDR3 length is 15 residues. V lost 5 bases to trimming and J lost 5 bases; unmatched junction nucleotides: 12. CDR1 and CDR2 from the germline V gene are DFQATT and SNEGSKA (reference sequence). The CDR3 DNA sequence: TGCAGTGCTCTATCGGGCGACAGGGGGCGAAACGAGCAGTACTTC. Residues: CSALSGDRGRNEQYF.

J is TRBJ2-1 and V is TRBV19; possibly TRBD1 or TRBD2 for D (5 bases each). Germline CDR1 is LNHDA and CDR2 is SQIVND (reference sequence). This CDR3 is 15 amino acids long. Trimming removed 3 bases from V and 4 bases from J, with 13 bases in between. This chain's CDR3 is CASSMGREIYNEQFF. As DNA, the CDR3 is TGTGCCAGTAGTATGGGACGGGAAATTTACAATGAGCAGTTCTTC.

This rearrangement joins TRBV18 to TRBJ2-7; the D gene could be TRBD1 or TRBD2 (6 bases each). V lost 2 bases and J lost 3, with 26 bases in between. Germline CDR1 KGHSH, CDR2 LQKENI. The CDR3 contains 19 residues. DNA of the CDR3: TGTGCCAGCTCACCAAGAGACAAAGGGGGGAAGGGCGGAGGCTACGAGCAGTACTTC. Translation gives CASSPRDKGGKGGGYEQYF.

The chain carries TRBV20-1 and TRBJ1-5, with D possibly TRBD1 on 5 matching bases. From germline, CDR1 is DFQATT and CDR2 SNEGSKA (reference sequence). V gave up 6 bases and J gave up 4 bases, with 10 bases separating them. This CDR3 spans 12 amino acids. CDR3: CSAKPGNQPQHF. The CDR3 nucleotides are TGCAGTGCCAAACCAGGGAATCAGCCCCAGCATTTT.

CDR3 amino acids: CATSDRGRRNEQYF. CDR3 bases: TGTGCCACCAGTGATAGGGGACGGAGGAACGAGCAGTACTTC. The chain is built from TRBV24-1 and TRBJ2-7, with D tentatively TRBD1 or TRBD2 (5 bases each). This CDR3 is 14 amino acids long. V dropped 3 bases and J dropped 5 bases, with 13 bases sitting between them. Per germline, CDR1 KGHDR and CDR2 SFDVKD.

V usage is TRBV10-2 and J usage is TRBJ1-5; D is unclear. V was clipped by 4 bases and J by 1 base, with 8 bases between them. Germline V gene lookup returns CDR1 WSHSY and CDR2 SAAADI. The CDR3 has 14 residues. The CDR3 DNA reads as TGCGCCAGCAGTGGGGCAGGAAGCAATCAGCCCCAGCATTTT. Translating gives CASSGAGSNQPQHF.

In its sample, this clonotype was seen a few times. This sequence joins TRBV30 and TRBJ1-6; D not certain. Looked up from germline, CDR1 is GTSNPN and CDR2 is SVGIG (reference sequence). The V end lost 6 bases, the J end lost 8 bases, and 14 bases lay between the germline ends. The length of the CDR3 is 13 residues. CDR3 sequence: CACRRDMDSPLHF. The CDR3 bases are TGTGCCTGCCGCCGGGATATGGATTCACCCCTCCACTTT.

Only a few counts were recorded for this clonotype. V gene TRBV19 combines with J gene TRBJ2-5; 11 nucleotides match TRBD1. The CDR3 contains 14 residues. Per germline, CDR1 LNHDA and CDR2 SQIVND (reference sequence). Trimming cost V 6 bases and J 3 bases; bases outside gene matches: 3. The DNA for the CDR3 is TGTGCCAGTAGATTGGGACAGGGGGAAGAGACCCAGTACTTC. Its protein product is CASRLGQGEETQYF.

This clonotype was seen only a few times. The rearrangement uses TRBV27 and TRBJ2-3; D not resolved. The CDR3 is 14 amino acids. V lost 6 bases to trimming and J lost 1 base, with 11 bases between them. Germline V CDR1 and CDR2: MNHEY, SMNVEV (reference sequence). The CDR3 loop is CASSIVGRTDTQYF. The CDR3 DNA reads TGTGCCAGCAGCATCGTGGGTCGCACAGATACGCAGTATTTT.

The chain employs TRBV15 and TRBJ2-1, with 10 bases lining up with TRBD2. Losses at the gene ends were 0 bases for V and 5 bases for J; bases not matched to a gene: 1. The CDR3 runs to 15 residues. Germline loops: CDR1 LNHNV, CDR2 YYDKDF (reference sequence). Here the CDR3 reads CATSRELAGHNEQFF. Written as DNA, the CDR3 is TGTGCCACCAGCAGAGAACTAGCGGGGCACAATGAGCAGTTCTTC. Complete variable domain (other parts from reference TRBV15 and TRBJ2-1): DAMVIQNPRYQVTQFGKPVTLSCSQTLNHNVMYWYQQKSSQAPKLLFHYYDKDFNNEADTPDNFQSRRPNTSFCFLDIRSPGLGDTAMYLCATSRELAGHNEQFFGPGTRLTVL.

This sequence joins TRBV19 and TRBJ2-7; TRBD1 aligns across 9 bases. The germline V gene has CDR1 LNHDA and CDR2 SQIVND (reference sequence). The CDR3 has 14 residues. With 8 bases clipped from V and 3 bases from J, the junction kept 8 bases outside the gene matches. In DNA form, the CDR3 reads TGTGCCAGTGGGAGGACAGGGGCACTCTACGAGCAGTACTTC. Protein sequence: CASGRTGALYEQYF.

There are a few counts of this clonotype. The chain has TRBV29-1 and TRBJ2-3; D not resolved. Trimming took 5 bases from V and 6 from J, leaving 9 bases between them. The V gene's germline CDR1 is SQVTM and CDR2 ANQGSEA. This CDR3 region has 11 residues. CDR3 loop: CSVRTGDTQYF. In DNA form, the CDR3 reads TGCAGCGTTCGGACGGGTGATACGCAGTATTTT.

The chain recombines TRBV15 with TRBJ1-2; 8 bases line up with TRBD1. The V gene's germline CDR1 is LNHNV and CDR2 YYDKDF (reference sequence). The CDR3 runs to 16 residues. After removal of 0 bases from V and 7 bases from J, the junction contained 10 bases not matched to a gene. The chain's CDR3 is CATSRDSLDRATGYTF. CDR3 coding DNA: TGTGCCACCAGCAGAGATTCTTTGGACAGGGCGACTGGCTACACCTTC.

This clonotype was detected a few times. This rearrangement joins TRBV21-1 to TRBJ1-1. TRBV21-1 is shown as a pseudogene. This CDR3 comprises 13 residues. CDR3 coding DNA: TGTGCCAGCAGTAGATCCGTCGGGGCTGAAGCTTTCTTT. Its translation is CASSRSVGAEAFF.